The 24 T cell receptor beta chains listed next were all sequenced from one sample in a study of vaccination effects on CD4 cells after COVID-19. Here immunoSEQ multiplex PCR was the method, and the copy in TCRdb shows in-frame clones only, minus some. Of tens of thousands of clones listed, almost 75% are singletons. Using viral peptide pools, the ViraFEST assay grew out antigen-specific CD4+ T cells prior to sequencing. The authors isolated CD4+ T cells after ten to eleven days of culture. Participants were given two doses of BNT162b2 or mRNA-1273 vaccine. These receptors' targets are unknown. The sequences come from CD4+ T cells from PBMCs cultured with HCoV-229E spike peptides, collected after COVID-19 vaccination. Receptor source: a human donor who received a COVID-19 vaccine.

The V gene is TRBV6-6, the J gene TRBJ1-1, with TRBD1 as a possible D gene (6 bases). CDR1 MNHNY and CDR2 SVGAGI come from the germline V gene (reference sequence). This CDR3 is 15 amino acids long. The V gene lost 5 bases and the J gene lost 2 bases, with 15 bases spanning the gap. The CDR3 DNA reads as TGTGCCAGCAGTACCCCGGGACACATTAACACTGAAGCTTTCTTT. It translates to CASSTPGHINTEAFF.

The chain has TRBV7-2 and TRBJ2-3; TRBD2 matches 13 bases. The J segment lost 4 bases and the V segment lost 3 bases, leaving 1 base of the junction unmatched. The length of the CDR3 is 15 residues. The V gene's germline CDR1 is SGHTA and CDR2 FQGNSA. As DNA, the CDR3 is TGTGCCAGCAGCTTGGGACTAGCGGGGCCAGATACGCAGTATTTT. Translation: CASSLGLAGPDTQYF. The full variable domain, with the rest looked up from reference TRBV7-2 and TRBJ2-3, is GAGVSQSPSNKVTEKGKDVELRCDPISGHTALYWYRQSLGQGLEFLIYFQGNSAPDKSGLPSDRFSAERTGGSVSTLTIQRTQQEDSAVYLCASSLGLAGPDTQYFGPGTRLTVL.

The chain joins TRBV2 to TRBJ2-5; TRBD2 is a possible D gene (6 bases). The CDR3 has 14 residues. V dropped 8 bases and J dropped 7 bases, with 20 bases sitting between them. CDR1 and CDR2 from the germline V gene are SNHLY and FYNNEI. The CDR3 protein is CASEGAGPRGTQYF. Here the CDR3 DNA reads TGTGCCAGCGAAGGCGCGGGACCGAGGGGGACCCAGTACTTC.

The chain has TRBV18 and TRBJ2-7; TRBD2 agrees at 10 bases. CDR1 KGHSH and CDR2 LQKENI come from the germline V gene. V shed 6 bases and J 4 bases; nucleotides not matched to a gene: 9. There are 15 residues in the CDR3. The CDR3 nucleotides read TGTGCCAGCTCTCCAGCCCCTAGCGGGAGTTACGAGCAGTACTTC. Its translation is CASSPAPSGSYEQYF.

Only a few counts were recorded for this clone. CDR3 nucleotides: TGTGCCAGCAGCCCGGGGGGCAGGGGGAGCGGGAGGGGATCCGAGCAGTACTTC. This sequence encodes CASSPGGRGSGRGSEQYF. V and J are TRBV7-6 and TRBJ2-7; 10 nucleotides line up with TRBD2. The germline V gene encodes CDR1 SGHVS and CDR2 FNYEAQ. Trimming cost V 5 bases and J 6 bases; bases outside gene matches: 19. The CDR3 runs to 18 residues.

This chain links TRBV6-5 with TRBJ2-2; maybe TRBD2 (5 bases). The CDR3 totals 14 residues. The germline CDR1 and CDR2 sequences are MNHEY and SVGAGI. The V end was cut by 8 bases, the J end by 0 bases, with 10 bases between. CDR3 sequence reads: CASRRVPNTGELFF. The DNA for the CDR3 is TGTGCCAGCCGGCGGGTACCGAACACCGGGGAGCTGTTTTTT.

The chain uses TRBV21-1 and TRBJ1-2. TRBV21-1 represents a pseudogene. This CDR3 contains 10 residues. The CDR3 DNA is TGTGCCAGCAGCATTCATGGCTACACCTTC. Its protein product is CASSIHGYTF.

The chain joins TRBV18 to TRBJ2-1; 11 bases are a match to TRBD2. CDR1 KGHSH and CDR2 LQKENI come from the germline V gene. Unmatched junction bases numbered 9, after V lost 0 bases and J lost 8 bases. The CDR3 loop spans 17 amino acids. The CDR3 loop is CASSPPLLAGEFDEQFF. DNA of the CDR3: TGTGCCAGCTCACCACCCCTACTAGCGGGGGAGTTCGATGAGCAGTTCTTC.

As DNA, the CDR3 is TGTGCCAGCAGCTTAGCGTTGGGGCCTGCCTCTGGAAACACCATATATTTT. This translates into CASSLALGPASGNTIYF. J is TRBJ1-3 and V is TRBV7-9, with D perhaps TRBD1 (5 bases). Trimming removed 0 bases at V and 0 bases at J, with 12 bases between. The germline V gene encodes CDR1 SEHNR and CDR2 FQNEAQ (reference sequence). The CDR3 has 17 amino acids. The complete variable domain, with remaining parts taken from reference TRBV7-9 and TRBJ1-3, reads DTGVSQNPRHKITKRGQNVTFRCDPISEHNRLYWYRQTLGQGPEFLTYFQNEAQLEKSRLLSDRFSAERPKGSFSTLEIQRTEQGDSAMYLCASSLALGPASGNTIYFGEGSWLTVV.

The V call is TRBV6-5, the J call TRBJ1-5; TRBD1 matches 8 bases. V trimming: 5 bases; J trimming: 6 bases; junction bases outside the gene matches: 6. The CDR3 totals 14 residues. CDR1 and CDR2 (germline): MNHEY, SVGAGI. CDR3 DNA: TGTGCCAGCAGTCCCCCAGGGGGCGGTCAGCCCCAGCATTTT. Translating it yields CASSPPGGGQPQHF.

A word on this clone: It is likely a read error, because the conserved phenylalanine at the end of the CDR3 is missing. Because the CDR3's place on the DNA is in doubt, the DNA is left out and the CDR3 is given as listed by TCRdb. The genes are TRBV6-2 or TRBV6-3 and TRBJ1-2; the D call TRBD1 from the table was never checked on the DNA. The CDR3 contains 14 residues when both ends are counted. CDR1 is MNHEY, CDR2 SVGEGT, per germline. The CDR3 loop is CASSPPGTGPRSYS.

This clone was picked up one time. CDR3 bases: TGCAGTGCTAGTACCCCAGGGTTGGACAATGAGCAGTTCTTC. Protein sequence: CSASTPGLDNEQFF. The chain joins TRBV20-1 to TRBJ2-1, with D possibly TRBD1 on 5 matching bases. Between the trimmed V and J ends, which lost 3 bases and 5 bases, there was a span of 14 bases. This CDR3 comprises 14 residues. The V gene's germline CDR1 is DFQATT and CDR2 SNEGSKA (reference sequence).

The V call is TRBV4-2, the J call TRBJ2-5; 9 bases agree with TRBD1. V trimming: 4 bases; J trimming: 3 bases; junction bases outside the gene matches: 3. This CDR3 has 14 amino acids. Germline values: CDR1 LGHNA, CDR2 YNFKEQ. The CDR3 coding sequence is TGTGCCAGCAGCCCCGGGACAGGGAAAGAGACCCAGTACTTC. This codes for CASSPGTGKETQYF.

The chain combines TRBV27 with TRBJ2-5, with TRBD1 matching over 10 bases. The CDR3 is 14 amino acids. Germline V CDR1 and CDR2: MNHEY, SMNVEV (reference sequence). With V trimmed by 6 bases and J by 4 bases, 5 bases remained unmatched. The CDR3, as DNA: TGTGCCAGCAGCCGGGACAGGGGCCCAGAGACCCAGTACTTC. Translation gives CASSRDRGPETQYF.

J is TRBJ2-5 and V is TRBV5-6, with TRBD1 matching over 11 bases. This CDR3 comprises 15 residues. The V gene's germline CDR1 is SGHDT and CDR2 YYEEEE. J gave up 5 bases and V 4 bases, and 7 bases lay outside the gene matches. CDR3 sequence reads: CASSGRTGGAETQYF. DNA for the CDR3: TGTGCCAGCAGCGGAAGGACAGGGGGCGCGGAGACCCAGTACTTC.

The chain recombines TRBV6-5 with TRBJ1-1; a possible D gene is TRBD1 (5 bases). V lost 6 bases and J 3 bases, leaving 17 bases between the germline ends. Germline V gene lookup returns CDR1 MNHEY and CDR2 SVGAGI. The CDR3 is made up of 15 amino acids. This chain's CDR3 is CASSSAMGGHTEAFF. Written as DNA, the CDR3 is TGTGCCAGCAGCAGCGCGATGGGGGGTCACACTGAAGCTTTCTTT.

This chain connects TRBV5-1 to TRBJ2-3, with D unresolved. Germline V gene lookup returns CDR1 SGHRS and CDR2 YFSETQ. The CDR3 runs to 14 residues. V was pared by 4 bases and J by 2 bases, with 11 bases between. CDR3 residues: CASSTDGTTDTQYF. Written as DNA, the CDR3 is TGCGCCAGCAGCACGGACGGAACCACAGATACGCAGTATTTT.

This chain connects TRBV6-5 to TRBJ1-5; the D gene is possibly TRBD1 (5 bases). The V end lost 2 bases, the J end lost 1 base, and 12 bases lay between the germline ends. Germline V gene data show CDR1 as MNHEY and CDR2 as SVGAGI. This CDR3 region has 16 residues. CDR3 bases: TGTGCCAGCAGTTACGGTAGGGGCAAGAGCAATCAGCCCCAGCATTTT. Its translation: CASSYGRGKSNQPQHF.

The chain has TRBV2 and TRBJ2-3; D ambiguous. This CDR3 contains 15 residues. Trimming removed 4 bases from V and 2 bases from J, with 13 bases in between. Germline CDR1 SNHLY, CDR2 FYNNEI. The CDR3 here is CASSVALTHTDTQYF. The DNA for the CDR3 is TGTGCCAGCAGTGTCGCACTCACCCACACAGATACGCAGTATTTT.

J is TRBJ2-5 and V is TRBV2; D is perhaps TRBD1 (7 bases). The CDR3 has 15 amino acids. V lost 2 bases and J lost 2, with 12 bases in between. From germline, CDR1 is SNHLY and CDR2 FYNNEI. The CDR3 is CASSEPPGGQETQYF. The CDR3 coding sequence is TGTGCCAGCAGTGAACCCCCAGGGGGGCAAGAGACCCAGTACTTC.

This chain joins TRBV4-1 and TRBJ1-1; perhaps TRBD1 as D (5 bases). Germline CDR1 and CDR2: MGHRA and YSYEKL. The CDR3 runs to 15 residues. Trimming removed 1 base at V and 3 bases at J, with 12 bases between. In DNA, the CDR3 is TGCGCCAGCAGCCAAGGTACGTGGGGGGACACTGAAGCTTTCTTT. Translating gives CASSQGTWGDTEAFF.

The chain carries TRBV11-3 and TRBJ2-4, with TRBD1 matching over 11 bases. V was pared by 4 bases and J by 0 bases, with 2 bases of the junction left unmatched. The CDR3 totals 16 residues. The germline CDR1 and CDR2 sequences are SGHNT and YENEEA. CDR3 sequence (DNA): TGTGCCAGCAGCTCCGGACAGGGGGCAGCCAAAAACATTCAGTACTTC. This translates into CASSSGQGAAKNIQYF.

CDR3: CASNVQGTHTEAFF. DNA for the CDR3: TGTGCCAGCAATGTACAGGGGACACACACTGAAGCTTTCTTT. This chain uses TRBV6-5 with TRBJ1-1; 7 positions agree with TRBD1. The junction had 8 bases not matched to a gene; V was cut back by 7 bases and J by 3 bases. Per germline, CDR1 MNHEY and CDR2 SVGAGI. The CDR3 length is 14 residues.

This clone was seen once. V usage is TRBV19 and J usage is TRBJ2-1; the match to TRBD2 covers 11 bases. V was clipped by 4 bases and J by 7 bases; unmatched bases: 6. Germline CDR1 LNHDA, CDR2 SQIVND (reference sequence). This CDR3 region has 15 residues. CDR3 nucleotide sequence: TGTGCCAGTAGTACCCATAGCGGGAGGGTAAATGAGCAGTTCTTC. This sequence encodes CASSTHSGRVNEQFF. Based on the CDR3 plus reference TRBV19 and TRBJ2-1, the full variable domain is DGGITQSPKYLFRKEGQNVTLSCEQNLNHDAMYWYRQDPGQGLRLIYYSQIVNDFQKGDIAEGYSVSREKKESFPLTVTSAQKNPTAFYLCASSTHSGRVNEQFFGPGTRLTVL.